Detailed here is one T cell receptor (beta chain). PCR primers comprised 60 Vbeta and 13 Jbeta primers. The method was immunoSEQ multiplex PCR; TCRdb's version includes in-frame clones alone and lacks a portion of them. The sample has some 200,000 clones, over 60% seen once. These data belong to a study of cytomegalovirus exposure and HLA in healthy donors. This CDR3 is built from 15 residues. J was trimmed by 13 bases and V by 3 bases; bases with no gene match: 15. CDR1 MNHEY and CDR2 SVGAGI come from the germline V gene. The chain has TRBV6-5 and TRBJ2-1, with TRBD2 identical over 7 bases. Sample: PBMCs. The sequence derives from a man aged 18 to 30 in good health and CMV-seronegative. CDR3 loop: CASSYQSSGGGNQFF. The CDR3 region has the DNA TGTGCCAGCAGTTATCAGTCTAGCGGTGGGGGTAACCAGTTCTTC.